This T cell receptor (beta chain) stems from a study of T cell repertoires in cytomegalovirus infection. Overall study context: An indication of both CMV infection and matching HLA type came from public TCR beta signatures. Study-level results: Ex vivo responses were dominated by HLA-C-restricted CMV-specific TCR beta clonotypes.

The CDR3 extends over 15 amino acids. Per germline, CDR1 SGHVS and CDR2 FQNEAQ. V lost 7 bases and J 8 bases, leaving 23 bases between the germline ends. A single record per CDR3 protein comes from TCRdb applying MiXCR to the reads. The sample gives about 220,000 distinct CDR3 sequences, around two fifths of which show up once; 55% to 70% is in the top ten. On this clonotype: The antigen is undetermined.

The chain joins TRBV7-8 to TRBJ1-2, with unresolved D. Sequencing was performed on CD8+ T cells from cultured PBMCs, taken from culture after CMV antigen stimulation. This clonotype was obtained from a human donor in good health (CMV status not recorded). Some clones in this sample may be carry-over from other donors' samples. CDR3 DNA: TGTGCCAGCACCGGAGCGGGCGCGTCCCCCTCCGGCTACACCTTC. This translates into CASTGAGASPSGYTF.